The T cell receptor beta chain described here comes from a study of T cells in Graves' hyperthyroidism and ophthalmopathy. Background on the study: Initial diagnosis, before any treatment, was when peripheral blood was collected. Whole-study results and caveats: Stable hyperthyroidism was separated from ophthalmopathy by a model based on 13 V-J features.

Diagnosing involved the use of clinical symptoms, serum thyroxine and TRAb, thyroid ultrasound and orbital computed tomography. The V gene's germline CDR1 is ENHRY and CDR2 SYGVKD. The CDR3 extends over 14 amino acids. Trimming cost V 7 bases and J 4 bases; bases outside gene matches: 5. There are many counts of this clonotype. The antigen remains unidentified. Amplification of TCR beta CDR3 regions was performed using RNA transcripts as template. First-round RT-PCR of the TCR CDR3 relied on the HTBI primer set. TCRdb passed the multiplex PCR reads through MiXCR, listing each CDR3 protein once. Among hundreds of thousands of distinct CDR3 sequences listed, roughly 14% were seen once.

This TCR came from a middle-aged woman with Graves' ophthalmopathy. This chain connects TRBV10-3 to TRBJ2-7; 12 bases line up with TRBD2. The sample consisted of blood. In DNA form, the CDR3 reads TGTGCCATCAAAGGACTAGCGGGGCAATACGAGCAGTACTTC. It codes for CAIKGLAGQYEQYF.